Below, 28 T cell receptor beta chains from the same sample are listed, as sequenced in a study of beta chain features in type 1 diabetes (dated by TCRdb to 2016 to 2019). Library prep was done by the immunoSEQ multiplex PCR assay. The entire isolated RNA was reverse transcribed using the High Capacity cDNA Reverse Transcription Kit, and thus expressed TCRB transcripts were sequenced. TCRdb holds this immuneACCESS table with in-frame rearrangements only. Some clones are missing; in checked studies, unresolved V genes explain under half, and the rest has no known cause. Counted in this sample were tens of thousands of clones; roughly 60% of them appeared once. Roughly 2.2% of the sample is taken by the ten largest. Sequencing used Tregs from blood. The cell subset or site label corresponds to: regulatory CD4+ T cells. The receptors come from a woman under 30 in good health.

This rearrangement joins TRBV4-2 to TRBJ2-5; possibly TRBD2 for D (5 bases). Germline CDR1 and CDR2: LGHNA and YNFKEQ. Trimming took 4 bases from V and 5 from J, leaving 11 bases between them. The CDR3 is 13 amino acids. The CDR3 region has the DNA TGTGCCAGCAGCCCGAGGGTCTGGGAGACCCAGTACTTC. Its translation is CASSPRVWETQYF.

The V call is TRBV7-2, the J call TRBJ2-1, with 11 bases aligning to TRBD1. J was trimmed by 15 bases and V by 5 bases; bases with no gene match: 12. This CDR3 has 14 residues. Per germline, CDR1 SGHTA and CDR2 FQGNSA. The CDR3 protein is CASSQDRGRKIPFF. In DNA, the CDR3 is TGTGCCAGCAGCCAGGACAGGGGGCGCAAGATACCGTTCTTC. Drawing the rest from reference TRBV7-2 and TRBJ2-1, the complete variable domain is GAGVSQSPSNKVTEKGKDVELRCDPISGHTALYWYRQSLGQGLEFLIYFQGNSAPDKSGLPSDRFSAERTGGSVSTLTIQRTQQEDSAVYLCASSQDRGRKIPFFGPGTRLTVL.

The V gene is TRBV5-1, the J gene TRBJ1-4; D is unresolved. CDR1 and CDR2 from the germline V gene are SGHRS and YFSETQ. The CDR3 runs 14 residues. Trimming shortened V by 0 bases and J by 8 bases, and 11 bases separated the two germline ends. The CDR3 bases are TGCGCCAGCAGCTTGGGAGGGAAGTACGAAAAACTGTTTTTT. Translating gives CASSLGGKYEKLFF.

The rearrangement joins TRBV25-1 to TRBJ2-5; D remains unclear. This CDR3 spans 11 amino acids. The germline CDR1 and CDR2 sequences are MGHDK and SYGVNS. Trimming removed 4 bases at V and 2 bases at J, with 2 bases between. DNA of the CDR3: TGTGCCAGCAGTGTACAAGAGACCCAGTACTTC. It codes for CASSVQETQYF.

This chain joins TRBV19 and TRBJ2-3; D is ambiguous. CDR1 and CDR2 (germline): LNHDA, SQIVND (reference sequence). The ends were cut back, 5 bases at V and 3 bases at J, with 12 bases in the middle. The CDR3 length is 14 residues. The CDR3 sequence is CASSPLSSTDTQYF. The CDR3 nucleotides are TGTGCCAGTAGTCCCCTGAGTAGTACAGATACGCAGTATTTT.

This clone was recorded a few times. The V gene is TRBV6-1, the J gene TRBJ2-3, with D tentatively TRBD1 (6 bases). The V end lost 2 bases, the J end lost 2 bases, and 14 bases lay between the germline ends. This CDR3 is 16 amino acids long. The germline V gene has CDR1 MNHNS and CDR2 SASEGT. The CDR3 loop reads CASSEWQGLYTDTQYF. The CDR3, as DNA: TGTGCCAGCAGTGAATGGCAGGGGCTATACACAGATACGCAGTATTTT.

This clone has only a few counts. V usage is TRBV6-1 and J usage is TRBJ1-1; the match to TRBD1 covers 9 bases. Losses at the gene ends were 6 bases for V and 2 bases for J; bases not matched to a gene: 7. Germline values: CDR1 MNHNS, CDR2 SASEGT. The CDR3 has 15 amino acids. The CDR3 is CASSSWGQGNTEAFF. CDR3 nucleotide sequence: TGTGCCAGCAGCTCCTGGGGACAGGGTAACACTGAAGCTTTCTTT.

This clone was counted between two and nine times. The CDR3, as DNA: TGTGCCAGCAGCTCCAGCGGGGGGGCGAATGAGCAGTTCTTC. Its protein is CASSSSGGANEQFF. This chain connects TRBV7-9 to TRBJ2-1; 10 bases align to TRBD2. V was clipped by 4 bases and J by 7 bases; unmatched bases: 4. Germline V gives CDR1 SEHNR, CDR2 FQNEAQ (reference sequence). CDR3 length: 14 residues.

This clone was seen a handful of times. J is TRBJ1-1 and V is TRBV6-1; D unclear. The germline V gene encodes CDR1 MNHNS and CDR2 SASEGT. The CDR3 has 11 residues. Trimming left V 7 bases short and J 0 bases short, with 3 bases between. The CDR3 coding sequence is TGTGCCAGCATCTTGAACACTGAAGCTTTCTTT. Translated: CASILNTEAFF.

V and J are TRBV28 and TRBJ1-2; D is unresolved. Trimming left V 1 base short and J 4 bases short, with 10 bases between. This CDR3 has 14 amino acids. Germline values: CDR1 MDHEN, CDR2 SYDVKM. The CDR3 DNA reads TGTGCCAGCAGTTTATTGGCGGAAGCCTATGGCTACACCTTC. Translation gives CASSLLAEAYGYTF.

This rearrangement joins TRBV5-4 to TRBJ2-1, with 7 bases fitting TRBD2. From germline, CDR1 is SGHNT and CDR2 YYREEE (reference sequence). The trim removed 0 bases at V and 3 bases at J, leaving 3 bases unmatched. The CDR3 length is 15 residues. CDR3 coding DNA: TGTGCCAGCAGCTTGGGGGGGGGTGTCTACAATGAGCAGTTCTTC. Translated: CASSLGGGVYNEQFF.

The rearrangement uses TRBV11-1 and TRBJ2-5; weak D call: TRBD2 (5 bases). Trimming shortened V by 5 bases and J by 6 bases, and 16 bases separated the two germline ends. Germline CDR1 reads SGHAT; CDR2 reads FQDESV (reference sequence). The CDR3 covers 14 residues. CDR3 residues: CASSRDGVGKTQYF. The CDR3 region has the DNA TGTGCCAGCAGCCGCGACGGGGTCGGGAAGACCCAGTACTTC.

This clone was picked up one time. The rearrangement uses TRBV6-5 and TRBJ2-1; D unclear. This CDR3 spans 12 amino acids. Germline assignment: CDR1 MNHEY and CDR2 SVGAGI. Trimming took off 8 bases at V and 6 bases at J, with 11 bases between the two ends. This CDR3 is CASGRTGNEQFF. Written as DNA, the CDR3 is TGTGCCAGCGGTAGAACGGGCAATGAGCAGTTCTTC.

V and J are TRBV29-1 and TRBJ1-2; D unclear. Per the germline V gene, CDR1 is SQVTM and CDR2 is ANQGSEA. The V end was cut by 6 bases, the J end by 2 bases, with 16 bases between. This CDR3 region has 14 residues. CDR3 sequence (DNA): TGCAGCGTCTCCAATCTGCAGGTGAACTATGGCTACACCTTC. It encodes CSVSNLQVNYGYTF.

This chain joins TRBV9 and TRBJ2-1; the match to TRBD2 covers 7 bases. Trimming removed 0 bases from V and 4 bases from J; junction bases left unmatched: 1. The CDR3 is 14 amino acids. From germline, CDR1 is SGDLS and CDR2 YYNGEE. The CDR3 loop is CASSVGSGYNEQFF. The DNA of the CDR3 is TGTGCCAGCAGCGTAGGTAGCGGGTACAATGAGCAGTTCTTC. Full variable domain (outside the CDR3, taken from reference TRBV9 and TRBJ2-1): DSGVTQTPKHLITATGQRVTLRCSPRSGDLSVYWYQQSLDQGLQFLIQYYNGEERAKGNILERFSAQQFPDLHSELNLSSLELGDSALYFCASSVGSGYNEQFFGPGTRLTVL.

This clone was detected only a few times. The genes are TRBV7-3 and TRBJ1-2, with a weak D call TRBD1 (6 bases). CDR1 SGHTA and CDR2 FQGTGA come from the germline V gene. V lost 2 bases to trimming and J lost 3 bases, with 10 bases between them. This CDR3 comprises 14 residues. Here the CDR3 reads CASSLQGRDYGYTF. The CDR3 region has the DNA TGTGCCAGCAGCTTACAGGGGAGAGACTATGGCTACACCTTC.

This chain joins TRBV7-9 and TRBJ2-5; TRBD1 matches at 7 bases. Trimming took 4 bases from V and 4 from J; bases not matched to a gene: 12. This CDR3 has 16 amino acids. Per germline, CDR1 SEHNR and CDR2 FQNEAQ (reference sequence). Here the CDR3 DNA reads TGTGCCAGCAGCTCCCCGGGCAGGGGGTTCCGAGAGACCCAGTACTTC. Its translation: CASSSPGRGFRETQYF.

There are a few counts of this clone. The chain carries TRBV7-9 and TRBJ2-5; TRBD2 agrees at 7 bases. The CDR3 is 14 residues long. The germline V gene encodes CDR1 SEHNR and CDR2 FQNEAQ (reference sequence). Losses at the gene ends were 3 bases for V and 2 bases for J; bases not matched to a gene: 3. The CDR3 loop is CASSLWEGQETQYF. CDR3 nucleotides: TGTGCCAGCAGCTTGTGGGAGGGGCAAGAGACCCAGTACTTC.

J is TRBJ2-5 and V is TRBV15; TRBD2 is a possible D gene (5 bases). CDR3 length: 13 amino acids. Per the germline V gene, CDR1 is LNHNV and CDR2 is YYDKDF (reference sequence). V lost 1 base and J 5 bases, leaving 8 bases between the germline ends. CDR3 nucleotides: TGTGCCACCAGCAGAGGCACTAGGGAGACCCAGTACTTC. Its protein is CATSRGTRETQYF.

The chain employs TRBV30 and TRBJ2-5; 13 positions agree with TRBD2. Germline loops: CDR1 GTSNPN, CDR2 SVGIG (reference sequence). The CDR3 loop spans 16 amino acids. J was trimmed by 2 bases and V by 1 base; bases with no gene match: 4. The CDR3 nucleotides are TGTGCCTGGAGTGCCGGACTAGCGGGAGTACAAGAGACCCAGTACTTC. Translation: CAWSAGLAGVQETQYF.

The chain employs TRBV11-2 and TRBJ2-1, with a possible D match to TRBD1 (6 bases). Trimming took 5 bases from V and 13 from J, leaving 24 bases between them. The CDR3 runs 15 residues. The germline gives CDR1 SGHAT, CDR2 FQNNGV. Here the CDR3 reads CASSLRGVGDTAQFF. The CDR3 bases are TGTGCCAGCAGCCTGAGGGGAGTGGGGGACACGGCCCAGTTCTTC.

The V gene is TRBV4-1, the J gene TRBJ2-7, with 10 bases fitting TRBD2. The trim removed 0 bases at V and 2 bases at J, leaving 1 base unmatched. The CDR3 covers 15 residues. CDR1 MGHRA and CDR2 YSYEKL come from the germline V gene. The CDR3 sequence: CASSQEGTSAYEQYF. For the CDR3, the DNA is TGCGCCAGCAGCCAAGAAGGGACTAGCGCCTACGAGCAGTACTTC.

This clone was seen more than once but under ten times. This chain uses TRBV23-1 with TRBJ1-3; TRBD1 might be the D (5 bases). TRBV23-1 is sorted into the ORF group, with uncertain function. This CDR3 is built from 14 residues. Trimming took 6 bases from V and 0 from J, leaving 9 bases between them. Here the CDR3 reads CASRKQVSGNTIYF. DNA of the CDR3: TGCGCCAGCAGAAAACAGGTCTCTGGAAACACCATATATTTT.

This clone has just a few counts. This sequence joins TRBV18 and TRBJ1-1; 7 bases match TRBD1. After removal of 0 bases from V and 4 bases from J, the junction contained 8 bases not matched to a gene. This CDR3 spans 16 amino acids. Germline V gene lookup returns CDR1 KGHSH and CDR2 LQKENI. CDR3 protein: CASSPPNRGGRTEAFF. For the CDR3, the DNA is TGTGCCAGCTCACCACCCAACAGGGGCGGTCGCACTGAAGCTTTCTTT.

This clone has a handful of counts. The chain couples TRBV4-1 to TRBJ2-7; D might be TRBD2 (7 bases). Trimming cost V 4 bases and J 5 bases, with 24 bases left between them. The length of the CDR3 is 17 residues. CDR1 MGHRA and CDR2 YSYEKL come from the germline V gene. In DNA form, the CDR3 reads TGCGCCAGCAGCCGAGACTTCCGGGGGGCCGAAAGCCACGAGCAGTACTTC. This encodes CASSRDFRGAESHEQYF.

The chain joins TRBV7-9 to TRBJ2-5, with TRBD2 matching 8 bases. The closer fit of TRBJ2-7 to the DNA end suggests the J call may be wrong. This CDR3 contains 16 residues. Germline-derived CDR1 and CDR2 are SEHNR and FQNEAQ (reference sequence). The CDR3 DNA reads TGTGCCAGCAGCCATTCTGGACTAGCACTGAACTACGAGCAGTACTTC. It codes for CASSHSGLALNYEQYF.

By share, this clone ranks as medium-sized. The chain recombines TRBV19 with TRBJ2-2; 7 nucleotides align to TRBD1. Trimming removed 5 bases from V and 4 bases from J; junction bases left unmatched: 7. CDR1 and CDR2 (germline): LNHDA, SQIVND (reference sequence). CDR3 length: 15 residues. The CDR3 bases are TGTGCCAGTAGTCCCAGGGGGTTGTCCACCGGGGAGCTGTTTTTT. It encodes CASSPRGLSTGELFF. Full variable domain (remainder filled in from reference TRBV19 and TRBJ2-2): DGGITQSPKYLFRKEGQNVTLSCEQNLNHDAMYWYRQDPGQGLRLIYYSQIVNDFQKGDIAEGYSVSREKKESFPLTVTSAQKNPTAFYLCASSPRGLSTGELFFGEGSRLTVL.

V and J are TRBV20-1 and TRBJ2-7; the match to TRBD1 covers 7 bases. The trim removed 6 bases at V and 7 bases at J, leaving 6 bases unmatched. CDR1 is DFQATT and CDR2 is SNEGSKA in the germline V gene (reference sequence). This CDR3 has 11 amino acids. The CDR3 region is CSARTGGEQYF. In DNA form, the CDR3 reads TGCAGTGCAAGGACAGGCGGGGAGCAGTACTTC.